This T cell receptor beta chain was recorded in a study of cytomegalovirus exposure and HLA in healthy donors. Findings and limits, study-wide: For most TCR beta V segments, an earlier analysis put the productive rate at about 87% or about 30% of the time. In terms of immune exposure information, only CMV serostatus was available. A later analysis reportedly found that, within productive TCRs, an Asian-associated ancestry cluster had fewer N-insertions than the mean observed across the 666 donors.

J gave up 4 bases and V 3 bases, and 13 bases lay outside the gene matches. This CDR3 region has 17 residues. In germline, CDR1 is MGHRA, CDR2 YSYEKL. The PCR had 60 Vbeta and 13 Jbeta primers. Generated by immunoSEQ multiplex PCR, the TCRdb table keeps only in-frame clones and is missing some. Among about 260,000 clones listed, more than 55% were seen once. Notes on this clone: Its antigen is currently unknown.

The source is a female donor in good health and CMV-seronegative. The V gene is TRBV4-1, the J gene TRBJ2-3, with 7 bases matching TRBD2. The material sequenced was PBMCs. The CDR3 reads CASSHPKAGVVADTQYF. As DNA, the CDR3 is TGCGCCAGCAGCCACCCTAAGGCGGGAGTGGTGGCAGATACGCAGTATTTT.